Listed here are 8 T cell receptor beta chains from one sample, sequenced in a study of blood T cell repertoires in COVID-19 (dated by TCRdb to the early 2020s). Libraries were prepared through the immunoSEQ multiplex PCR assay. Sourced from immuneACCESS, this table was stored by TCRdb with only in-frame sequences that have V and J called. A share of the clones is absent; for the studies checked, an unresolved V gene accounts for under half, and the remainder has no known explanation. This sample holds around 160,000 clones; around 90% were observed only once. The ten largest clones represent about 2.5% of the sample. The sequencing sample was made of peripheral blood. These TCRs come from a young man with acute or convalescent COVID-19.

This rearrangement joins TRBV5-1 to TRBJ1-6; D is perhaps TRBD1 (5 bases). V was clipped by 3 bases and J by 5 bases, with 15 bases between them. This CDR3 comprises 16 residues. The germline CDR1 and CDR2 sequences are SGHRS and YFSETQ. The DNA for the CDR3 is TGCGCCAGCAGCTCATCGTTACCGGGGGATAATTCACCCCTCCACTTT. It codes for CASSSSLPGDNSPLHF.

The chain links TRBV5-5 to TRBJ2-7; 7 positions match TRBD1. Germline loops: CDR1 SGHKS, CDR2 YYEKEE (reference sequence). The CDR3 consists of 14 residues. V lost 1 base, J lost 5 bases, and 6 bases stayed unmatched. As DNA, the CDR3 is TGTGCCAGCAGCTTGTTACAGGGGACCCACGAGCAGTACTTC. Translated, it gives CASSLLQGTHEQYF.

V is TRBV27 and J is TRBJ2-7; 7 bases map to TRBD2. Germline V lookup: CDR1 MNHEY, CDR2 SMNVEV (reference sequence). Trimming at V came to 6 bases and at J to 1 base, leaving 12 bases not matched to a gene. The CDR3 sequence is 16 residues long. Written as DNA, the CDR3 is TGTGCCAGCAGGCCCTCCCGGCTAGCGGCTTCCTACGAGCAGTACTTC. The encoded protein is CASRPSRLAASYEQYF.

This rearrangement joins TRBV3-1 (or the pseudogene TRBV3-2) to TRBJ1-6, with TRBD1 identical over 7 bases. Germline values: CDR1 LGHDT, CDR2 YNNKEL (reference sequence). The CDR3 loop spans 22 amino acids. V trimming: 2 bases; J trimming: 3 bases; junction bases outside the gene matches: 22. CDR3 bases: TGTGCCAGCAGCCAAATACCCCCGGGACAGCGGCCGATAATAAACTATAATTCACCCCTCCACTTT. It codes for CASSQIPPGQRPIINYNSPLHF.

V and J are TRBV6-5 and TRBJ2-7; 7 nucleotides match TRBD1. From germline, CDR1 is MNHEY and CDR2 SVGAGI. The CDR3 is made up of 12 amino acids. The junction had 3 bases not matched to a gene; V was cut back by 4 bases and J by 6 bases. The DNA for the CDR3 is TGTGCCAGCAGTTTACAGGGGTGCGAGCAGTACTTC. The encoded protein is CASSLQGCEQYF.

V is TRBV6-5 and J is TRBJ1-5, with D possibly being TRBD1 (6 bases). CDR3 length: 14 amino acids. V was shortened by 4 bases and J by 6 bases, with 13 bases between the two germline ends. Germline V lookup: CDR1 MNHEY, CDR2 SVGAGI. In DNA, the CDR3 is TGTGCCAGCAGTTTCAGGGGAATGGGTCAGCCCCAGCATTTT. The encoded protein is CASSFRGMGQPQHF.

CDR3 DNA: TGTGCCAGCAGCTTAGCGAATTCCAGGCAGGGGTATGGCTACACCTTC. Protein product: CASSLANSRQGYGYTF. V gene TRBV7-9 combines with J gene TRBJ1-2, with a possible D match to TRBD1 (6 bases). Trimming left V 0 bases short and J 5 bases short, with 16 bases between. Germline V gene sequence: CDR1 SEHNR, CDR2 FQNEAQ (reference sequence). The CDR3 contains 16 residues.

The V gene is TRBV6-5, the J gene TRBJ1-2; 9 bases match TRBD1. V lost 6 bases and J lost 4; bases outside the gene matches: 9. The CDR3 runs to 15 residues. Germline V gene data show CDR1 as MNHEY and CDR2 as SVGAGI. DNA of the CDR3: TGTGCCAGCAGGGGACAGGGAGGGTTAGTCTATGGCTACACCTTC. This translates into CASRGQGGLVYGYTF.